A single sample gave rise to the 5 T cell receptor beta chains below, sequenced in a study of cytomegalovirus exposure and HLA in healthy donors. The PCR contained 60 Vbeta and 13 Jbeta primers. Sequencing was performed with immunoSEQ multiplex PCR; in TCRdb, only in-frame clones are kept and a portion is missing. This sample yields over 200,000 clones, of which 70% to 90% are seen a single time; around 1.2% belongs to the top ten. Sample: PBMCs. All receptors derive from a human donor in good health.

Points on this clone: Sequence at one end of the junction differs from germline and may be a read error. Other DNA sequences in the sample encode the same CDR3. This chain links TRBV5-1 with TRBJ1-2; TRBD1 agrees at 7 bases. Looked up from germline, CDR1 is SGHRS and CDR2 is YFSETQ. This CDR3 is 16 amino acids long. The DNA of the CDR3 is TGCGCCAGCAGCACCAGGACAGGTCAGACTTACTACGGCTACACCTTC. It translates to CASSTRTGQTYYGYTF.

The V and J genes are TRBV19 and TRBJ1-2, with D unresolved. V gave up 7 bases and J gave up 2 bases, with 8 bases separating them. The CDR3 extends over 12 amino acids. Germline assignment: CDR1 LNHDA and CDR2 SQIVND (reference sequence). CDR3 loop: CASTGENYGYTF. DNA of the CDR3: TGTGCCAGTACCGGGGAAAACTATGGCTACACCTTC.

With respect to this clone: One junction end does not reproduce the germline sequence, and a read error may be involved. The identical CDR3 is also encoded by other nucleotide sequences in the sample. The rearrangement uses TRBV4-2 and TRBJ1-6, with TRBD1 as a possible D gene (6 bases). Germline CDR1 reads LGHNA; CDR2 reads YNFKEQ. This CDR3 has 19 residues. The CDR3 region is CASSRLGPPGGAQNSPLHF. CDR3 DNA: TGTGCCAGCAGCCGACTGGGCCCCCCTGGGGGGGCGCAAAATTCACCCCTTCACTTT.

The chain joins TRBV4-1 to TRBJ1-2, with TRBD1 identical over 8 bases. Germline V lookup: CDR1 MGHRA, CDR2 YSYEKL. The ends lost 0 bases at V and 10 bases at J; junction bases unmatched: 7. There are 14 residues in the CDR3. In DNA form, the CDR3 reads TGCGCCAGCAGCCAAGATGGACAGGGAAGCTACTACACCTTC. Encoded protein: CASSQDGQGSYYTF.

The chain links TRBV6-5 to TRBJ2-1; 7 positions agree with TRBD1. With 2 bases clipped from V and 0 bases from J, the junction kept 4 bases outside the gene matches. The CDR3 is 16 residues long. Germline lookup yields CDR1 MNHEY and CDR2 SVGAGI. CDR3 loop: CASSYLGGDSYNEQFF. CDR3 bases: TGTGCCAGCAGTTACCTAGGGGGCGACTCCTACAATGAGCAGTTCTTC.